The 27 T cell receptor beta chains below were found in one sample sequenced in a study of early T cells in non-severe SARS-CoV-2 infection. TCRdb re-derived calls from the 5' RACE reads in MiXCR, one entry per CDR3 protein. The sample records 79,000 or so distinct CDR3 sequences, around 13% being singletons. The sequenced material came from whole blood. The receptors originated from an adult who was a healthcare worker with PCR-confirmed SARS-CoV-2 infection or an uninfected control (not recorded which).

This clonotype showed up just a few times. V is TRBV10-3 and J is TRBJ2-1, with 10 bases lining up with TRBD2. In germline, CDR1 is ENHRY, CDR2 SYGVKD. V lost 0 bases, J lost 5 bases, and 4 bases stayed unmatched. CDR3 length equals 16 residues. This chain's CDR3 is CAISESEREGHNEQFF. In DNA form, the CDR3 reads TGTGCCATCAGTGAGTCAGAGCGGGAGGGCCACAATGAGCAGTTCTTC.

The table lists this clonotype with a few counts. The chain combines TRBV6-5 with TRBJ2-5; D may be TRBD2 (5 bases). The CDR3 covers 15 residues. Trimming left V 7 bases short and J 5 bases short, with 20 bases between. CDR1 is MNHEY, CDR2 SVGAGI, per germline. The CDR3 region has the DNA TGTGCCAGCACCCCTCAAGGCTCCTCGGGGGAGACCCAGTACTTC. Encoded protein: CASTPQGSSGETQYF.

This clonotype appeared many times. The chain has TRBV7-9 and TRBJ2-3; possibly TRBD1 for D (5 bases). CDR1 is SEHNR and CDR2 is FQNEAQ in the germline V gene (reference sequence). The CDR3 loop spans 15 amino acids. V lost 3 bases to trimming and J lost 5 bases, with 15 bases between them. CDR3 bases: TGTGCCAGCAGCTTCGGCAGGGCCGCGGTAGATACGCAGTATTTT. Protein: CASSFGRAAVDTQYF.

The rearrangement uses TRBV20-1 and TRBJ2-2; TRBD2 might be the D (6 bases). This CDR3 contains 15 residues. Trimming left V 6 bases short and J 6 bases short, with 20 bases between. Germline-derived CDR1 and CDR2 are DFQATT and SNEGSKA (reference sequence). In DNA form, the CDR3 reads TGCAGTGCAGAAGAGCGGGTCCATGAACCCGGGGAGCTGTTTTTT. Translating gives CSAEERVHEPGELFF.

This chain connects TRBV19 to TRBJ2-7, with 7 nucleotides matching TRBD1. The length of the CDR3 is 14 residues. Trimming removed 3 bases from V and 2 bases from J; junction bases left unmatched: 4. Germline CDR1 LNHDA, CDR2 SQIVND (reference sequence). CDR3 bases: TGTGCCAGTAGTATGGGGACAGATACCTACGAGCAGTACTTC. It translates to CASSMGTDTYEQYF.

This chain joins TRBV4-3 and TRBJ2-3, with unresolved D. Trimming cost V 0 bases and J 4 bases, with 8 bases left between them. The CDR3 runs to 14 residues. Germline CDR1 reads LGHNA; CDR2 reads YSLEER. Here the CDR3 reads CASSQDQPSDTQYF. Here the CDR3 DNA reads TGCGCCAGCAGCCAAGATCAGCCATCAGATACGCAGTATTTT.

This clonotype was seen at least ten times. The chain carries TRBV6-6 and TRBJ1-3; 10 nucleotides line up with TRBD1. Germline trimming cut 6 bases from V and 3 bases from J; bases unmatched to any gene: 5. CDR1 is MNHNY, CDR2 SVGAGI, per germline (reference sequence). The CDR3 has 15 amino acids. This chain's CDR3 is CASRRQGANGNTIYF. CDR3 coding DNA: TGTGCCAGCAGGAGACAGGGGGCAAATGGAAACACCATATATTTT.

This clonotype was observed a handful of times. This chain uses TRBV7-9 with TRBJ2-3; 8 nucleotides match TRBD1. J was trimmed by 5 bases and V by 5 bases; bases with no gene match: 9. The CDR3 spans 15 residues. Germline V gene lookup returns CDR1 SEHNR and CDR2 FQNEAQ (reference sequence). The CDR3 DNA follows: TGTGCCAGCAGCCCTAGGACAGGGATTGTAGATACGCAGTATTTT. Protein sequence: CASSPRTGIVDTQYF.

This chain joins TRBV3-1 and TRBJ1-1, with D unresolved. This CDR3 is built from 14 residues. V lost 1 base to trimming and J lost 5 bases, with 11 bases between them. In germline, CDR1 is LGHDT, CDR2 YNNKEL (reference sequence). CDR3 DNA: TGTGCCAGCAGCCAAGGGGGTGGTGGAACTGAAGCTTTCTTT. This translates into CASSQGGGGTEAFF.

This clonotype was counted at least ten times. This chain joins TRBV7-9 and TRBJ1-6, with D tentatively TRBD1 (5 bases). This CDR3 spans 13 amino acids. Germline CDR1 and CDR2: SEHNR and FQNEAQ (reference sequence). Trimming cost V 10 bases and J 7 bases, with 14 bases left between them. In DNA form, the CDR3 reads TGTGCCACAGATTCCGGGACCAATTCACCCCTCCACTTT. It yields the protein CATDSGTNSPLHF.

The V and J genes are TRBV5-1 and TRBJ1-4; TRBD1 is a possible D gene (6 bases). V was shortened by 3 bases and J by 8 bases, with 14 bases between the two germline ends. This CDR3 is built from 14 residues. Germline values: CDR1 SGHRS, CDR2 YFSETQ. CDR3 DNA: TGCGCCAGCAGCTCCGGACAGAAGGAGGAAAAACTGTTTTTT. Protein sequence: CASSSGQKEEKLFF.

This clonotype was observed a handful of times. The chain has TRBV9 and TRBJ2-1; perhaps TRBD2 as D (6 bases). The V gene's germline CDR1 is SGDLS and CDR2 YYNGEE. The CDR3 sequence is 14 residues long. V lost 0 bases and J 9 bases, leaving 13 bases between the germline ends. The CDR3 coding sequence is TGTGCCAGCAGCGTAGGCGGGATTGGGTCTGAGCAGTTCTTC. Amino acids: CASSVGGIGSEQFF.

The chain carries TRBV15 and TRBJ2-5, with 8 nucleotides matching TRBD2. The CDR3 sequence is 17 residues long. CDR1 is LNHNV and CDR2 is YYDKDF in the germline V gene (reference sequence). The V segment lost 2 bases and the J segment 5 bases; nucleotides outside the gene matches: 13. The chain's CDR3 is CATSRNGPTAGVETQYF. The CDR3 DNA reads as TGTGCCACCAGCAGAAACGGGCCCACAGCGGGAGTCGAGACCCAGTACTTC.

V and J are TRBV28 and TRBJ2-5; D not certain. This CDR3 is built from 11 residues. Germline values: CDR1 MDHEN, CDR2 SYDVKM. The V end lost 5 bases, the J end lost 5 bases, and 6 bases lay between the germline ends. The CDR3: CASSIRETQYF. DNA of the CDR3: TGTGCCAGCAGTATACGGGAGACCCAGTACTTC.

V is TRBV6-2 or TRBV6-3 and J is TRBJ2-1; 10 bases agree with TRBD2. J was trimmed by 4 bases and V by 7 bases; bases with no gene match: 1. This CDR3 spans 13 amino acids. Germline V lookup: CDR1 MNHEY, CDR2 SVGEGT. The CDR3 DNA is TGTGCCAGCACTAGCGGGGGTTACAATGAGCAGTTCTTC. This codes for CASTSGGYNEQFF.

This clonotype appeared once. The CDR3 bases are TGTGCCACCAGCCGGGACCCTGGGGATACGCAGTATTTT. Amino acid sequence: CATSRDPGDTQYF. The rearrangement links TRBV15 to TRBJ2-3; D may match TRBD1 or TRBD2 (5 bases each). CDR3 size: 13 residues. Germline V gene sequence: CDR1 LNHNV, CDR2 YYDKDF (reference sequence). The V end lost 5 bases, the J end lost 6 bases, and 12 bases lay between the germline ends.

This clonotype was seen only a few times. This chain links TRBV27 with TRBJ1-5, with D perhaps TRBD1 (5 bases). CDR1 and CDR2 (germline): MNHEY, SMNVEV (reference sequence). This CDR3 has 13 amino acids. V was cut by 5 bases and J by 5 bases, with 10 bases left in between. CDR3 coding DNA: TGTGCCAGCAGTCTACGACAGTATCAGCCCCAGCATTTT. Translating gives CASSLRQYQPQHF.

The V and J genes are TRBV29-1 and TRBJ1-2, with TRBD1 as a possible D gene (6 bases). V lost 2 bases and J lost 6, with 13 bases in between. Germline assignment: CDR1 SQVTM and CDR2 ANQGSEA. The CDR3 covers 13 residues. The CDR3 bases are TGCAGCGTTGAACATAGGCGGGGGCATGGCTACACCTTC. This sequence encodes CSVEHRRGHGYTF.

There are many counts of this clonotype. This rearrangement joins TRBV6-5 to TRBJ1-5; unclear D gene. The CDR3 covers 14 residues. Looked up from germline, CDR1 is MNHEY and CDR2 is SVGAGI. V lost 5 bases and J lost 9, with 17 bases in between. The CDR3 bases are TGTGCCAGCAGTCCTCAACTCCCGATTTGGCCCCAGCATTTT. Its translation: CASSPQLPIWPQHF.

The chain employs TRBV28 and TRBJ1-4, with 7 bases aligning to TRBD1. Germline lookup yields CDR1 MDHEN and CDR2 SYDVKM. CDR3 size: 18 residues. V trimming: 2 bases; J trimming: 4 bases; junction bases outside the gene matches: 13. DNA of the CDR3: TGTGCCAGCAGTTTAAACAGGGGATTCGGTCGGGTTAATGAAAAACTGTTTTTT. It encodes CASSLNRGFGRVNEKLFF.

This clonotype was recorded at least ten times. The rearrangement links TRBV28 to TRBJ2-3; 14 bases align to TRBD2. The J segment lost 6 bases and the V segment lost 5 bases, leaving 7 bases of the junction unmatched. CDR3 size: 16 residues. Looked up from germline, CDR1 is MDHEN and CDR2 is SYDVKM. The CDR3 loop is CASSPLTSGRDDTQYF. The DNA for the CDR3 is TGTGCCAGCAGTCCCTTGACTAGCGGGAGGGATGATACGCAGTATTTT.

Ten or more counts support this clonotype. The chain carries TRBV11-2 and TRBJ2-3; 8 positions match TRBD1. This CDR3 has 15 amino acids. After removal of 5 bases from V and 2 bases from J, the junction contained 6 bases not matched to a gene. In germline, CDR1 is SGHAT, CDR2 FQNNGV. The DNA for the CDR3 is TGTGCCAGCAGCCCAACAGGGGGATCCACAGATACGCAGTATTTT. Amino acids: CASSPTGGSTDTQYF. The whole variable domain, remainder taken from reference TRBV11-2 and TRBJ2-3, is EAGVAQSPRYKIIEKRQSVAFWCNPISGHATLYWYQQILGQGPKLLIQFQNNGVVDDSQLPKDRFSAERLKGVDSTLKIQPAKLEDSAVYLCASSPTGGSTDTQYFGPGTRLTVL.

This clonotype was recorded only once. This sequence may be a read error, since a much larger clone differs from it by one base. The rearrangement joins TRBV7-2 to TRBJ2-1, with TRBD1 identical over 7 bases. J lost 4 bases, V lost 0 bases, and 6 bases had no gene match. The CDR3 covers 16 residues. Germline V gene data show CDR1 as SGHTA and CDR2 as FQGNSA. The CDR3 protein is CTSSLAGTATYNEQFF. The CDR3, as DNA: TGTACCAGCAGCTTAGCAGGGACAGCCACTTACAATGAGCAGTTCTTC.

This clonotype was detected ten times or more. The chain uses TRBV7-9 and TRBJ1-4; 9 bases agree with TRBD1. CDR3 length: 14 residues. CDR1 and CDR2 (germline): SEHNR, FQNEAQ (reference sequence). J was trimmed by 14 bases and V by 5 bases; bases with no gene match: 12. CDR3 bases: TGTGCCAGCAGCCCTTGGACAGGGGAGATAGAGCTGTTTTTT. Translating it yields CASSPWTGEIELFF.

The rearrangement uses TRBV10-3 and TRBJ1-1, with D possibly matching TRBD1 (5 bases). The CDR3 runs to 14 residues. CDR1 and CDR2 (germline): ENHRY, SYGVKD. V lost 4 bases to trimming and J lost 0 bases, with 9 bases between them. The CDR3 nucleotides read TGTGCCATCAGTGGGGGGGATTTGAACACTGAAGCTTTCTTT. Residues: CAISGGDLNTEAFF.

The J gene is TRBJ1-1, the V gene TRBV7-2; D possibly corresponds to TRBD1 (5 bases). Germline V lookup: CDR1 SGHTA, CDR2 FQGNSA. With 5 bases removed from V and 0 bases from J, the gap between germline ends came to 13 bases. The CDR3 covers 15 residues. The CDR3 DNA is TGTGCCAGCAGCCTAGAAGGGGTCATGAACACTGAAGCTTTCTTT. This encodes CASSLEGVMNTEAFF.

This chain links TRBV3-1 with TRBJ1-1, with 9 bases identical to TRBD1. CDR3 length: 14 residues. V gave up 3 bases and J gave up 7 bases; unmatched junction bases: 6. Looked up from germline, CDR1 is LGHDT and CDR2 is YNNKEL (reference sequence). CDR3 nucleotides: TGTGCCAGCAGCCACGGACAGGGGTTCGTTGAAGCTTTCTTT. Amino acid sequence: CASSHGQGFVEAFF.